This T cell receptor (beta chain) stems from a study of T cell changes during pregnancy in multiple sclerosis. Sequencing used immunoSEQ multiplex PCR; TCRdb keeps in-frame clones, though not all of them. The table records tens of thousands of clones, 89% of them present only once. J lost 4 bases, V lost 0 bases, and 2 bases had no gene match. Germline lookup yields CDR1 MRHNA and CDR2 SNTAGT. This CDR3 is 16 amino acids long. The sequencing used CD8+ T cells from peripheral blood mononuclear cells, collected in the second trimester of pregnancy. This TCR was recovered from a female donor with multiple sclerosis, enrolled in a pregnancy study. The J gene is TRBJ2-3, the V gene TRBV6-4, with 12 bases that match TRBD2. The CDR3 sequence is CASSDSSSGRADTQYF. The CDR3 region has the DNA TGTGCCAGCAGTGACTCCTCTAGCGGGAGGGCAGATACGCAGTATTTT.